This T cell receptor beta chain was sequenced for a study of cytomegalovirus exposure and HLA in healthy donors. On this clone itself: Its antigen is unknown.

PCR employed 60 Vbeta and 13 Jbeta primers. The table came from immunoSEQ multiplex PCR; TCRdb's copy has only in-frame clones and leaves some out. In the table there are 150,000 to 170,000 clones, 70% to 80% of which are singletons. Germline CDR1 SGDLS, CDR2 YYNGEE. The germline V and J ends were trimmed by 4 bases and 4 bases, with 13 bases remaining between them. The CDR3 runs 14 residues. Study outcomes and limitations: One variant, a missense change in DCLRE1C, was linked in a later analysis to TCR beta V- and J-gene trimming.

This receptor was obtained from a young man in good health and CMV-seropositive. V and J are TRBV9 and TRBJ2-3; a weak D match, TRBD2 (6 bases). Material: PBMCs. DNA of the CDR3: TGTGCCAGCAGCCCGGGGACTGCGGCAGATACGCAGTATTTT. This codes for CASSPGTAADTQYF.